This T cell receptor (beta chain) was captured by sequencing in a study of blood T cell repertoires in COVID-19. The data were produced by immunoSEQ multiplex PCR, yet TCRdb's version contains in-frame clones alone and is incomplete. The table has more than 150,000 clones, less than 90% seen once. The CDR3 is 19 residues long. Between the trimmed V and J ends, which lost 0 bases and 3 bases, there was a span of 21 bases. Germline V CDR1 and CDR2: SGHTA, FQGNSA. This chain uses TRBV7-2 with TRBJ2-4; TRBD2 is a possible D gene (7 bases). The sample consisted of peripheral blood. This receptor was obtained from a man between 65 and 85 years old with active or convalescent COVID-19. DNA for the CDR3: TGTGCCAGCAGCTTAGCGGGGGGGGCCGGTTTTAGTGGCAAAAACATTCAGTACTTC. Translation gives CASSLAGGAGFSGKNIQYF.